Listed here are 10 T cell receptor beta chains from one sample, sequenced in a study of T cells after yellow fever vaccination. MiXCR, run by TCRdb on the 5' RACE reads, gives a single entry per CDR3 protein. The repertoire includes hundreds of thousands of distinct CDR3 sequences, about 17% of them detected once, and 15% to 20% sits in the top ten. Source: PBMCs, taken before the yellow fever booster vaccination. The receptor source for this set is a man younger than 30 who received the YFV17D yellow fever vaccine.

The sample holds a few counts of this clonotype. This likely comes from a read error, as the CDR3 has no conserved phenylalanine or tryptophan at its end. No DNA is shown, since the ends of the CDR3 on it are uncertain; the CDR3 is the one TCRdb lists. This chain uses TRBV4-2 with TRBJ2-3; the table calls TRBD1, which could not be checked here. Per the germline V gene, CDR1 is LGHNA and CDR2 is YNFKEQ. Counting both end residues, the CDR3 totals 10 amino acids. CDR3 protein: CASSHPPGHR.

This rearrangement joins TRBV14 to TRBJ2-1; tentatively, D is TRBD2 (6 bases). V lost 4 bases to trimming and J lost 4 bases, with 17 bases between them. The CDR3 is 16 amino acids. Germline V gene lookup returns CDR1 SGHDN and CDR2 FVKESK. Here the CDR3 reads CASSPQRTGVYNEQFF. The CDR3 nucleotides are TGTGCCAGCAGCCCACAAAGGACGGGGGTATACAATGAGCAGTTCTTC.

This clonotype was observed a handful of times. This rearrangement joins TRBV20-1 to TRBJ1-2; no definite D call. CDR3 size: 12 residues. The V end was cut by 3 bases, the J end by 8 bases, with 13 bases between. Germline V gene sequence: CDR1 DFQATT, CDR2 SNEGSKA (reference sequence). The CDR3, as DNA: TGCAGTGCTAGTGAATACACGGGCGGCTACACCTTC. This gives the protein CSASEYTGGYTF.

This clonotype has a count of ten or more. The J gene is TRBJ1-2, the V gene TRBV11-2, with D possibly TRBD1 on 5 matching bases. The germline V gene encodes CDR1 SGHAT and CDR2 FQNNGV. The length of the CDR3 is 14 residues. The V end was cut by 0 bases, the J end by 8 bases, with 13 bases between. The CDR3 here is CASSLDQGNGGYTF. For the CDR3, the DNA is TGTGCCAGCAGCTTAGATCAGGGAAACGGGGGCTACACCTTC.

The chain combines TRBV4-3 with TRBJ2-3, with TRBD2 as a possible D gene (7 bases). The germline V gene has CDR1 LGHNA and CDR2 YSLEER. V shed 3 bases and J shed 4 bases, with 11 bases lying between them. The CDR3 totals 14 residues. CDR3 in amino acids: CASSQGGPADTQYF. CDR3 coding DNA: TGCGCCAGCAGCCAGGGGGGGCCCGCAGATACGCAGTATTTT.

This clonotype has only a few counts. The CDR3 DNA reads TGTGCCAGCAGTTTAGTACTAGCGGGGGGGGAAGGCACAGATACGCAGTATTTT. Translated: CASSLVLAGGEGTDTQYF. The rearrangement uses TRBV12-3 or TRBV12-4 and TRBJ2-3; 13 positions agree with TRBD2. The V gene end was trimmed by 1 base and the J gene end by 1 base; junction bases not matched to a gene: 5. The CDR3 has 18 residues.

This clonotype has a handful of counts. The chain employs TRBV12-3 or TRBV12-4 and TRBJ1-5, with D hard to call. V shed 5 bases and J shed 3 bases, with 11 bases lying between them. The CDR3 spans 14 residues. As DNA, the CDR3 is TGTGCCAGCAGTGATGCACCTACCAATCAGCCCCAGCATTTT. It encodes CASSDAPTNQPQHF.

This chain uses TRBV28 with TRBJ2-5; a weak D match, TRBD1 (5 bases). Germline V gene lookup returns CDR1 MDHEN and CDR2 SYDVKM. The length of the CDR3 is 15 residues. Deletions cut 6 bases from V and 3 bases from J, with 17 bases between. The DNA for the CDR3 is TGTGCCAGCAGACATCAGGGAAGGAGTGAAGAGACCCAGTACTTC. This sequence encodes CASRHQGRSEETQYF.

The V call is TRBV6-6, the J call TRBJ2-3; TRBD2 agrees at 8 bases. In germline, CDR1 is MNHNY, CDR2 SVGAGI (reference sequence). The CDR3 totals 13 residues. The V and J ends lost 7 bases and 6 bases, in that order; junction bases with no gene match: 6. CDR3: CASNSLAVDTQYF. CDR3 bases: TGTGCCAGCAACTCACTAGCGGTCGATACGCAGTATTTT.

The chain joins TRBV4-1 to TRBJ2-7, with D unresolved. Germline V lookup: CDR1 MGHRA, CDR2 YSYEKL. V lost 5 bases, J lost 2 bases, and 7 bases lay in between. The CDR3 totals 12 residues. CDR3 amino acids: CASSDNAYEQYF. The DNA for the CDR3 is TGCGCCAGCAGCGATAATGCCTACGAGCAGTACTTC.